The 5 T cell receptor beta chains reported below all come from one sample, sequenced in a study of T cells in Graves' hyperthyroidism and ophthalmopathy. Researchers took RNA transcripts and amplified the TCR beta CDR3 regions from them. The TCR CDR3 was amplified in a first-round RT-PCR using the HTBI primer set. TCRdb re-called the multiplex PCR reads through MiXCR, storing one row per CDR3 protein. This sample has 650,000 to 700,000 distinct CDR3 sequences; 15% to 20% occur once, and the top ten carry around 15%. The sample consisted of blood. Receptor source: a man in his fifties with Graves' hyperthyroidism.

This rearrangement joins TRBV5-1 to TRBJ1-6; TRBD1 is a possible D gene (5 bases). V gave up 0 bases and J gave up 8 bases, with 12 bases separating them. The CDR3 totals 15 residues. Germline lookup yields CDR1 SGHRS and CDR2 YFSETQ. The CDR3 sequence: CASSLAGTDYSPLHF. The DNA for the CDR3 is TGCGCCAGCAGCTTGGCCGGGACGGATTATTCACCCCTCCACTTT.

This clonotype showed up just a few times. The chain is built from TRBV18 and TRBJ2-5; no clear D. The V end was cut by 2 bases, the J end by 5 bases, with 9 bases between. Germline loops: CDR1 KGHSH, CDR2 LQKENI. The CDR3 is 13 amino acids. CDR3 sequence: CASSPELMETQYF. CDR3 in DNA: TGTGCCAGCTCACCAGAGCTGATGGAGACCCAGTACTTC.

This chain joins TRBV7-9 and TRBJ1-2; no reliable D call. V lost 3 bases and J lost 0, with 5 bases in between. Germline values: CDR1 SEHNR, CDR2 FQNEAQ (reference sequence). The CDR3 loop spans 13 amino acids. CDR3 sequence: CASSFEPNYGYTF. The CDR3 coding sequence is TGTGCCAGCAGCTTTGAACCTAACTATGGCTACACCTTC.

This clonotype was found many times. CDR3 nucleotide sequence: TGTGCCAGCAGCCGCGGTCCGGGAACTGGAAACACCATATATTTT. Encoded protein: CASSRGPGTGNTIYF. The chain links TRBV3-1 to TRBJ1-3, with no clear D. Trimming cost V 4 bases and J 2 bases, with 12 bases left between them. Germline V gene lookup returns CDR1 LGHDT and CDR2 YNNKEL (reference sequence). This CDR3 has 15 amino acids.

The chain carries TRBV18 and TRBJ2-5, with 7 bases aligning to TRBD2. The CDR3 is 19 residues long. Germline CDR1 reads KGHSH; CDR2 reads LQKENI. V trimming: 0 bases; J trimming: 2 bases; junction bases outside the gene matches: 15. The CDR3 DNA follows: TGTGCCAGCTCACCACCGGGTGGGAATAGCGGGTACACACAAGAGACCCAGTACTTC. Protein sequence: CASSPPGGNSGYTQETQYF.